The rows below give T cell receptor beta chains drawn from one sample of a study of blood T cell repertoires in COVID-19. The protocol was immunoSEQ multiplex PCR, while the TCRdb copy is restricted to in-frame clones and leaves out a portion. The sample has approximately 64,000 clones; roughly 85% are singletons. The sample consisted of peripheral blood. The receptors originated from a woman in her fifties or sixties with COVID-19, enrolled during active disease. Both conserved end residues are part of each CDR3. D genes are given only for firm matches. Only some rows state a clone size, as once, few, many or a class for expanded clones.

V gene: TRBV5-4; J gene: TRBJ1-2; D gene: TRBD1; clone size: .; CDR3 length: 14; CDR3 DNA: TGTGCCAGCAGTCCCCAGACAGGGAACTATGGCTACACCTTC; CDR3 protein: CASSPQTGNYGYTF
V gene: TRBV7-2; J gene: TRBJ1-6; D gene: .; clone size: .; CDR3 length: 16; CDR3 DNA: TGTGCCAGCAGCTTAGTCGTGGGACTGAATAATTCACCCCTCCACTTT; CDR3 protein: CASSLVVGLNNSPLHF
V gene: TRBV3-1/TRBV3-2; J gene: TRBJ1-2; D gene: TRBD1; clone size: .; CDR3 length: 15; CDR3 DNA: TGTGCCAGCAGCCAAGATGCGACAGGGAGCTATGGCTACACCTTC; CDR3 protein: CASSQDATGSYGYTF
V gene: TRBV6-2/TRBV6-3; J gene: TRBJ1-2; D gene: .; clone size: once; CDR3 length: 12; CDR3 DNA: TGTGCCAGCAGTTCCGAGCTGCGGGCCTACACCTTC; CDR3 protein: CASSSELRAYTF
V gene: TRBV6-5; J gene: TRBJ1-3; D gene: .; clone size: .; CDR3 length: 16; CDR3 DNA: TGTGCCAGCAGTTACTCCCCAGGGTGGGCAGGAAACACCATATATTTT; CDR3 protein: CASSYSPGWAGNTIYF
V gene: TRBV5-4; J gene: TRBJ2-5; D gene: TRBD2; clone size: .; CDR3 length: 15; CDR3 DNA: TGTGCCAGCAGCCCGGGGGGACGGGGGAAAGAGACCCAGTACTTC; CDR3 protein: CASSPGGRGKETQYF
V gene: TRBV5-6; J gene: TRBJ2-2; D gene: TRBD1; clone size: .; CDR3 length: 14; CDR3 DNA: TGTGCCAGCAGCTGGGGGACAGGCACCGGGGAGCTGTTTTTT; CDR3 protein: CASSWGTGTGELFF
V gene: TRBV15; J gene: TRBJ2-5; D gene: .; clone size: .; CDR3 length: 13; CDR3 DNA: TGTGCCACCAGCAGAGATGGGCGCCAGACCCAGTACTTC; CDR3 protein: CATSRDGRQTQYF
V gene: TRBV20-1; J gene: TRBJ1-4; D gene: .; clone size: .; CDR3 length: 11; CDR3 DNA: TGCAGTGCTTCGCCACAGCTTCGGATGTTTTTT; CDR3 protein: CSASPQLRMFF
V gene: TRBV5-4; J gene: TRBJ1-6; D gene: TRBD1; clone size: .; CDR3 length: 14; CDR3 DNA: TGTGCCAGCAGCTCAGGACAGGGTTGGTCACCCCTCCACTTT; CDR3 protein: CASSSGQGWSPLHF
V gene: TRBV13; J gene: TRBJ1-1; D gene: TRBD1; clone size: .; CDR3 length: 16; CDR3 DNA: TGTGCCAGCAGCCCAACATCGACAGGGGATAACACTGAAGCTTTCTTT; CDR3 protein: CASSPTSTGDNTEAFF
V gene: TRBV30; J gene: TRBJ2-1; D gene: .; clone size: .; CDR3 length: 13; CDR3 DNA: TGTGCCTGGAAAGGGGTGATCTACAATGAGCAGTTCTTC; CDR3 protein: CAWKGVIYNEQFF
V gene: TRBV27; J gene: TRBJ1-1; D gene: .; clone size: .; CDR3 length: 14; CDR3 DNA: TGTGCCAGCAGGCCTCGGGGAGGCAACACTGAAGCTTTCTTT; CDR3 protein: CASRPRGGNTEAFF